What follows are 31 T cell receptor beta chains derived from one specimen sequenced in a study of identical twins. TCRdb redid the calling of the 5' RACE reads with MiXCR, one entry per CDR3 protein. The data show under 300,000 distinct CDR3 sequences, about 13% seen once. These data also formed part of another study, on yellow fever vaccine responses in identical twins.

Material for sequencing was memory (CD45RO+) T cells sorted from blood. Source of these receptors: a woman under 30 in good health.

This clonotype was seen a few times. J is TRBJ2-1 and V is TRBV3-1; 13 nucleotides match TRBD2. CDR3 size: 16 residues. The J segment lost 9 bases and the V segment lost 5 bases, leaving 10 bases of the junction unmatched. Per the germline V gene, CDR1 is LGHDT and CDR2 is YNNKEL (reference sequence). The CDR3 here is CASSMGGLAGEGEQFF. The CDR3 DNA sequence: TGTGCCAGCAGCATGGGCGGACTAGCGGGAGAGGGTGAGCAGTTCTTC.

This clonotype was seen at least ten times. The genes are TRBV9 and TRBJ2-7, with 7 nucleotides matching TRBD2. Germline V lookup: CDR1 SGDLS, CDR2 YYNGEE. Losses at the gene ends were 3 bases for V and 2 bases for J; bases not matched to a gene: 5. The CDR3 sequence is 14 residues long. The CDR3 DNA reads TGTGCCAGCAGCGGTGGGAGGGGAACCTACGAGCAGTACTTC. Residues: CASSGGRGTYEQYF.

This clonotype appeared a few times. The chain is built from TRBV5-1 and TRBJ2-2, with D perhaps matching TRBD1 (5 bases). V was trimmed by 2 bases and J by 0 bases, leaving 14 bases between them. Looked up from germline, CDR1 is SGHRS and CDR2 is YFSETQ. This CDR3 region has 17 residues. This CDR3 is CASSFRGRAANTGELFF. CDR3 nucleotide sequence: TGCGCCAGCAGCTTTCGTGGCAGGGCGGCGAACACCGGGGAGCTGTTTTTT.

In its sample, this clonotype was seen many times. J is TRBJ1-2 and V is TRBV12-3 or TRBV12-4; TRBD1 aligns across 7 bases. This CDR3 has 17 amino acids. V lost 5 bases and J lost 2; bases outside the gene matches: 14. Written as DNA, the CDR3 is TGTGCCAGCAGTCCGAGCGCCGGCAGGGGGTTCAACTATGGCTACACCTTC. Translation gives CASSPSAGRGFNYGYTF.

The chain couples TRBV4-1 to TRBJ2-7; TRBD2 is a possible D gene (6 bases). The germline V gene has CDR1 MGHRA and CDR2 YSYEKL. The CDR3 totals 16 residues. The V gene lost 4 bases and the J gene lost 0 bases, with 16 bases spanning the gap. CDR3 nucleotides: TGCGCCAGCAGCCGAGATGCGGGACGGAGCTCCTACGAGCAGTACTTC. Its translation is CASSRDAGRSSYEQYF.

This clonotype was observed a few times. The V call is TRBV11-1, the J call TRBJ2-7; D is possibly TRBD1 (6 bases). The germline V and J ends were trimmed by 1 base and 4 bases, with 23 bases remaining between them. The CDR3 consists of 18 residues. Germline loops: CDR1 SGHAT, CDR2 FQDESV (reference sequence). The CDR3 loop reads CASSLGRGQPRYLYEQYF. Here the CDR3 DNA reads TGTGCCAGCAGCTTAGGAAGAGGACAGCCCCGTTACTTATACGAGCAGTACTTC.

This clonotype has just a few counts. The chain combines TRBV18 with TRBJ2-5; TRBD1 aligns across 8 bases. The germline CDR1 and CDR2 sequences are KGHSH and LQKENI. The V segment lost 3 bases and the J segment 5 bases; nucleotides outside the gene matches: 5. This CDR3 comprises 14 residues. The CDR3 coding sequence is TGTGCCAGCTCACCCAACCGGGACAGGGAGACCCAGTACTTC. It is translated as CASSPNRDRETQYF.

Only a few counts were recorded for this clonotype. V is TRBV24-1 and J is TRBJ1-1; TRBD1 is a possible D gene (5 bases). This CDR3 has 13 amino acids. Germline V gene data show CDR1 as KGHDR and CDR2 as SFDVKD. Trimming removed 4 bases from V and 5 bases from J, with 10 bases in between. CDR3 DNA: TGTGCCACCAGTGACCCGGGGGGGACTGAAGCTTTCTTT. This translates into CATSDPGGTEAFF.

In this sample, this clonotype turned up many times. V usage is TRBV7-3 and J usage is TRBJ2-2, with a possible D match to TRBD1 (6 bases). Germline V CDR1 and CDR2: SGHTA, FQGTGA. This CDR3 has 14 amino acids. V lost 5 bases to trimming and J lost 2 bases, with 9 bases between them. The CDR3 DNA is TGTGCCAGCAGCCTGGGACAAAACACCGGGGAGCTGTTTTTT. This translates into CASSLGQNTGELFF.

CDR3 amino acids: CASNFISGGSYNEQFF. The CDR3 nucleotides read TGTGCCAGCAACTTCATTTCAGGGGGCTCCTACAATGAGCAGTTCTTC. The chain is built from TRBV11-2 and TRBJ2-1; TRBD1 agrees at 7 bases. The germline CDR1 and CDR2 sequences are SGHAT and FQNNGV. The CDR3 loop spans 16 amino acids. The junction had 9 bases not matched to a gene; V was cut back by 7 bases and J by 0 bases.

The chain joins TRBV7-8 to TRBJ2-5; 8 bases match TRBD2. The ends lost 2 bases at V and 3 bases at J; junction bases unmatched: 5. This CDR3 has 15 residues. In germline, CDR1 is SGHVS, CDR2 FQNEAQ. This CDR3 is CASSLHDGREETQYF. CDR3 nucleotides: TGTGCCAGCAGCTTACATGACGGGAGGGAAGAGACCCAGTACTTC.

This clonotype was counted between two and nine times. V gene TRBV3-1 combines with J gene TRBJ2-7, with a weak D call TRBD1 (6 bases). Germline-derived CDR1 and CDR2 are LGHDT and YNNKEL (reference sequence). The CDR3 spans 14 residues. Between the trimmed V and J ends, which lost 2 bases and 2 bases, there was a span of 10 bases. The chain's CDR3 is CASSQPNRAYEQYF. The CDR3 bases are TGTGCCAGCAGCCAACCAAACAGGGCCTACGAGCAGTACTTC.

This clonotype was seen at least ten times. The V gene is TRBV5-1, the J gene TRBJ2-3; D remains unclear. Germline lookup yields CDR1 SGHRS and CDR2 YFSETQ. V gave up 0 bases and J gave up 2 bases, with 7 bases separating them. The CDR3 is 14 residues long. CDR3 DNA: TGCGCCAGCAGCTTGGAGAAGAACACAGATACGCAGTATTTT. Translation: CASSLEKNTDTQYF.

The rearrangement joins TRBV20-1 to TRBJ2-7, with a weak D call TRBD2 (7 bases). The CDR3 consists of 15 residues. Germline V gene data show CDR1 as DFQATT and CDR2 as SNEGSKA (reference sequence). V was pared by 0 bases and J by 3 bases, with 15 bases between. The CDR3, as DNA: TGCAGTGCTAGAGATGGGGGGGCGGGAAACTACGAGCAGTACTTC. This gives the protein CSARDGGAGNYEQYF.

DNA for the CDR3: TGTGCCAGTAGTATGGCAGACTACAATGAGCAGTTCTTC. This codes for CASSMADYNEQFF. The chain has TRBV19 and TRBJ2-1; unclear D gene. Germline V gene sequence: CDR1 LNHDA, CDR2 SQIVND (reference sequence). This CDR3 has 13 amino acids. V was cut by 3 bases and J by 3 bases, with 6 bases left in between.

This sequence joins TRBV6-1 and TRBJ2-5; TRBD2 aligns across 9 bases. Trimming cost V 7 bases and J 1 base; bases outside gene matches: 7. CDR3 length equals 15 residues. Germline V gene data show CDR1 as MNHNS and CDR2 as SASEGT. In nucleotides, the CDR3 is TGTGCCAGCACTGGGGTTAGCGGGAGCCAAGAGACCCAGTACTTC. Encoded protein: CASTGVSGSQETQYF.

This clonotype has ten or more counts. V gene TRBV29-1 combines with J gene TRBJ2-3; tentatively, D is TRBD2 (6 bases). V was clipped by 3 bases and J by 2 bases, with 15 bases between them. The CDR3 is made up of 15 amino acids. Germline V gives CDR1 SQVTM, CDR2 ANQGSEA. CDR3 nucleotide sequence: TGCAGCGTTGAGGGGGGAGGACTGACCACAGATACGCAGTATTTT. Translating it yields CSVEGGGLTTDTQYF.

The genes are TRBV19 and TRBJ2-1; 7 bases agree with TRBD2. The CDR3 is made up of 14 amino acids. Trimming removed 7 bases from V and 7 bases from J; junction bases left unmatched: 10. CDR1 is LNHDA, CDR2 SQIVND, per germline (reference sequence). CDR3 residues: CASTFGGRNNEQFF. CDR3 DNA: TGTGCCAGTACCTTTGGCGGGAGAAATAATGAGCAGTTCTTC.

The sample holds one count of this clonotype. The rearrangement links TRBV5-1 to TRBJ2-7, with TRBD1 as a possible D gene (6 bases). Germline V gene lookup returns CDR1 SGHRS and CDR2 YFSETQ. This CDR3 is built from 14 residues. Trimming stripped 4 bases from V and 5 bases from J, with 16 bases between. DNA of the CDR3: TGCGCCAGCAGCCAACAGGGAGTACGGGACGAGCAGTACTTC. It is translated as CASSQQGVRDEQYF.

This clonotype was observed at least ten times. The CDR3 here is CASSLAQSTDTQYF. CDR3 nucleotides: TGTGCCAGCAGCTTAGCACAGAGCACAGATACGCAGTATTTT. The chain joins TRBV7-2 to TRBJ2-3, with unresolved D. The V end lost 0 bases, the J end lost 0 bases, and 4 bases lay between the germline ends. Germline CDR1 and CDR2: SGHTA and FQGNSA. The CDR3 runs 14 residues.

This clonotype has only a few counts. This chain links TRBV20-1 with TRBJ2-7; weak D call: TRBD2 (5 bases). CDR1 and CDR2 (germline): DFQATT, SNEGSKA (reference sequence). This CDR3 is 12 amino acids long. The CDR3 DNA reads as TGCAGCCGTGGGAGAAGTGGTTACGAGCAGTACTTC. Translating it yields CSRGRSGYEQYF.

This clonotype qualifies as medium-sized. The chain has TRBV5-1 and TRBJ2-2, with 7 bases fitting TRBD1. Germline CDR1 SGHRS, CDR2 YFSETQ. After removal of 0 bases from V and 3 bases from J, the junction contained 14 bases not matched to a gene. CDR3 length: 19 residues. The CDR3 nucleotides read TGCGCCAGCAGCTTGGCCGTGAGACAGGGATTCAGGGACACCGGGGAGCTGTTTTTT. Translating it yields CASSLAVRQGFRDTGELFF.

This clonotype was observed a handful of times. A read error may account for a junction end that differs from germline. The V gene is TRBV5-1, the J gene TRBJ2-5; D remains unclear. Germline CDR1 and CDR2: SGHRS and YFSETQ. The CDR3 is 14 amino acids. DNA of the CDR3: TGCGCCAGCAGCTTGGTCGCAGCTCAAGAGGCCCAGTACTTC. Amino acid sequence: CASSLVAAQEAQYF.

This clonotype has just a few counts. CDR3 nucleotides: TGTGCCAGCAGCCTATCAAGTGGGGGGCGCGGGAGCAATCAGCCCCAGCATTTT. Translated, it gives CASSLSSGGRGSNQPQHF. The V call is TRBV7-2, the J call TRBJ1-5; a possible D gene is TRBD1 (6 bases). The ends were cut back, 5 bases at V and 1 base at J, with 21 bases in the middle. Germline lookup yields CDR1 SGHTA and CDR2 FQGNSA. This CDR3 is built from 18 residues.

There are many counts of this clonotype. The V call is TRBV20-1, the J call TRBJ2-1; maybe TRBD2 (5 bases). This CDR3 has 14 amino acids. Trimming stripped 3 bases from V and 0 bases from J, with 9 bases between. Looked up from germline, CDR1 is DFQATT and CDR2 is SNEGSKA (reference sequence). The CDR3 nucleotides are TGCAGTGCTAGCGCTGGAGGCTCCTACAATGAGCAGTTCTTC. Its translation: CSASAGGSYNEQFF.

The sample holds many counts of this clonotype. This chain connects TRBV20-1 to TRBJ1-1; D might be TRBD1 (5 bases). V was clipped by 6 bases and J by 7 bases, with 15 bases between them. Germline V lookup: CDR1 DFQATT, CDR2 SNEGSKA (reference sequence). The CDR3 spans 12 residues. The CDR3 nucleotides read TGCAGTGCCGCCCCCGGGGCCCGTGAAGCTTTCTTT. The encoded protein is CSAAPGAREAFF.

This clonotype came up a few times. The rearrangement joins TRBV7-2 to TRBJ2-2; D possibly corresponds to TRBD1 (6 bases). This CDR3 is 13 amino acids long. Trimming stripped 4 bases from V and 6 bases from J, with 9 bases between. Per the germline V gene, CDR1 is SGHTA and CDR2 is FQGNSA. The CDR3 DNA reads as TGTGCCAGCAGCTCACAGGGACCCGGGGAGCTGTTTTTT. It specifies CASSSQGPGELFF.

The rearrangement links TRBV6-1 to TRBJ2-3; 12 bases line up with TRBD2. Trimming at V came to 6 bases and at J to 4 bases, leaving 8 bases not matched to a gene. Germline V lookup: CDR1 MNHNS, CDR2 SASEGT. CDR3 length: 16 residues. The CDR3 sequence is CASSSKTSGGPDTQYF. CDR3 DNA: TGTGCCAGCAGCAGCAAAACTAGCGGGGGGCCAGATACGCAGTATTTT.

This chain connects TRBV21-1 to TRBJ2-1; TRBD2 was called by the table and not checked on the DNA. TRBV21-1 is tagged as a pseudogene. This CDR3 has 18 amino acids. This CDR3 reads CASSKPGTSGSSYNEQFF. The CDR3 DNA is TGTGCCAGCAGCAAACCGGGGACTAGCGGGAGCTCCTACAATGAGCAGTTCTTC.

The rearrangement joins TRBV27 to TRBJ2-7; TRBD2 agrees at 13 bases. The ends lost 2 bases at V and 3 bases at J; junction bases unmatched: 7. The CDR3 length is 17 residues. CDR1 and CDR2 from the germline V gene are MNHEY and SMNVEV (reference sequence). CDR3 nucleotide sequence: TGTGCCAGCAGTTTAGGACTAGCGGGAGAACGGCGCTACGAGCAGTACTTC. Translating gives CASSLGLAGERRYEQYF.

The V call is TRBV20-1, the J call TRBJ1-6; 7 nucleotides align to TRBD1. The length of the CDR3 is 15 residues. The V segment lost 6 bases and the J segment 5 bases; nucleotides outside the gene matches: 10. Germline V gene data show CDR1 as DFQATT and CDR2 as SNEGSKA (reference sequence). CDR3 protein: CSAVRDSGDNSPLHF. DNA of the CDR3: TGCAGTGCGGTCCGGGACAGCGGGGATAATTCACCCCTCCACTTT.